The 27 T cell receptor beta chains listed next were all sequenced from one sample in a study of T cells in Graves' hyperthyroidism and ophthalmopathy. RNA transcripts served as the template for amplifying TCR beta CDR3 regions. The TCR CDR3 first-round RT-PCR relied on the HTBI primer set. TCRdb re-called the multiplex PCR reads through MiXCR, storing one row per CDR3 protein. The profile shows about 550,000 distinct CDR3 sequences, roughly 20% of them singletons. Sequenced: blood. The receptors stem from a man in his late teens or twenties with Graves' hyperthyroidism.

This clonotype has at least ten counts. In DNA form, the CDR3 reads TGCAGCGTTACGAATAGCGGGGTCCAAAACATTCAGTACTTC. Its protein is CSVTNSGVQNIQYF. The chain is built from TRBV29-1 and TRBJ2-4; TRBD2 matches 8 bases. The CDR3 is 14 residues long. Germline CDR1 is SQVTM and CDR2 is ANQGSEA. V dropped 5 bases and J dropped 5; count of bases not matched to a gene: 8.

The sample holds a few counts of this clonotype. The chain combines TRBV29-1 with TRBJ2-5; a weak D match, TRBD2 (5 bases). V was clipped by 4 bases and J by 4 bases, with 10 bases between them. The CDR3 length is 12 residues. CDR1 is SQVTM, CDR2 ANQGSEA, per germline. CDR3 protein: CSVVEGGETQYF. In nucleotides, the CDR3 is TGCAGCGTTGTCGAGGGCGGAGAGACCCAGTACTTC.

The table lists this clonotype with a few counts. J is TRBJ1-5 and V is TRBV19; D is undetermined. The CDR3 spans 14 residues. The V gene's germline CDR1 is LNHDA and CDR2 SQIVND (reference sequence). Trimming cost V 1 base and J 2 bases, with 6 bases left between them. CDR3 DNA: TGTGCCAGTAGTATAGTGGCAGGCAATCAGCCCCAGCATTTT. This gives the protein CASSIVAGNQPQHF.

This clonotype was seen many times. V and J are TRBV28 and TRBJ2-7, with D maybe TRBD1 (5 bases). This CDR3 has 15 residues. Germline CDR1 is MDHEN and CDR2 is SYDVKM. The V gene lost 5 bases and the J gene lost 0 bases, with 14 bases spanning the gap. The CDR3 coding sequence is TGTGCCAGCAGTGTGTACAGGTCCCGCTCCTACGAGCAGTACTTC. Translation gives CASSVYRSRSYEQYF.

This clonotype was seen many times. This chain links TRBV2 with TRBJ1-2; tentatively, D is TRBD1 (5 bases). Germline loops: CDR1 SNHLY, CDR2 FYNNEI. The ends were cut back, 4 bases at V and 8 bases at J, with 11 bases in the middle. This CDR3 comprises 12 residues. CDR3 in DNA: TGTGCCAGCAGTGGCGGCGGGGGAGGCTACACCTTC. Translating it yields CASSGGGGGYTF.

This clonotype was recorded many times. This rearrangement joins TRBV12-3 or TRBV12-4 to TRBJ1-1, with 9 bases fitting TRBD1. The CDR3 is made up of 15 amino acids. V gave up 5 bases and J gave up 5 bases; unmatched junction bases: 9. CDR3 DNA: TGTGCCAGCAGTCCCGGGACAGGGATGGGGACTGAAGCTTTCTTT. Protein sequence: CASSPGTGMGTEAFF.

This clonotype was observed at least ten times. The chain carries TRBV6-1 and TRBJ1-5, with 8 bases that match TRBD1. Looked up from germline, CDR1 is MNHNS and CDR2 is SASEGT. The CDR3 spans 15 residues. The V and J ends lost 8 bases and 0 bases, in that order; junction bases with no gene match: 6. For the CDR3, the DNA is TGTGCCAGCTGGGAGACAGGGGTTAGCAATCAGCCCCAGCATTTT. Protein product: CASWETGVSNQPQHF.

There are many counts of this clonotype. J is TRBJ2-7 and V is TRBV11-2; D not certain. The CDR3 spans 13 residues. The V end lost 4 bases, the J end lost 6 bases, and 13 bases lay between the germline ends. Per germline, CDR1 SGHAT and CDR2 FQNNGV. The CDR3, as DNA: TGTGCCAGCAGCTCCCCCAAGTCCCCCGAGCAGTACTTC. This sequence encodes CASSSPKSPEQYF.

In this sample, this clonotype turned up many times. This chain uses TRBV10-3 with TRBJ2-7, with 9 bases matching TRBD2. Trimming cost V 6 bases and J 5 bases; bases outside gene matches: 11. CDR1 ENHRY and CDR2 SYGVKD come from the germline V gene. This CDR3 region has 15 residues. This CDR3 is CAIRTGTSYSHEQYF. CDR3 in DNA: TGTGCCATCAGAACCGGGACTAGCTATTCCCACGAGCAGTACTTC.

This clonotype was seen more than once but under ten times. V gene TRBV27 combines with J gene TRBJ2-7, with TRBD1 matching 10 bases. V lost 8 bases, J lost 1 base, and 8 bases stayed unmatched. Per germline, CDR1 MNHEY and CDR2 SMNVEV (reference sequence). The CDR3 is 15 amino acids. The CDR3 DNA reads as TGTGCCAGCGCCTGGGGACAGGGGCCTTCCTACGAGCAGTACTTC. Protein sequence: CASAWGQGPSYEQYF.

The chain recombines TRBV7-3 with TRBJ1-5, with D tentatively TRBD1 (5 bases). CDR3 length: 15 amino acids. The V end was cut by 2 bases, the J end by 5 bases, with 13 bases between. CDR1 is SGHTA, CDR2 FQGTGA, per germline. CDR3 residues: CASSLYRQGDQPQHF. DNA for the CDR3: TGTGCCAGCAGCTTATACCGCCAGGGCGATCAGCCCCAGCATTTT.

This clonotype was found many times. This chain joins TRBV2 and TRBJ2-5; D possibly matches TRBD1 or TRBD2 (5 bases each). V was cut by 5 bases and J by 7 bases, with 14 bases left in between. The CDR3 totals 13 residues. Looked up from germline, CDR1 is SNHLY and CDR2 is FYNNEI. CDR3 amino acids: CASSSGTARTQYF. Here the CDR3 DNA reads TGTGCCAGCAGTTCAGGGACGGCCAGGACCCAGTACTTC.

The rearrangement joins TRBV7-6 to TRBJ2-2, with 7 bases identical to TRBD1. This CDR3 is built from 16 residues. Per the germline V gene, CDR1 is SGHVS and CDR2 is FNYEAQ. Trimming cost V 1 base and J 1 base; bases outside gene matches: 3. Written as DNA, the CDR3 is TGTGCCAGCAGCTTAGTGGCAGGGGGGAACACCGGGGAGCTGTTTTTT. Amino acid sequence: CASSLVAGGNTGELFF.

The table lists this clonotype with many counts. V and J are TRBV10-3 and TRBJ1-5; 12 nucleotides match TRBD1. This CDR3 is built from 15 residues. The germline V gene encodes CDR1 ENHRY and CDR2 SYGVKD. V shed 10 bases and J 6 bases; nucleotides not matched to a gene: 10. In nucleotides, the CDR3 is TGTGCCACCCTATCTGGGACAGGGGGCAGTCAGCCCCAGCATTTT. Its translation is CATLSGTGGSQPQHF.

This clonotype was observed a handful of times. The CDR3 nucleotides are TGCGCCAGCAGACAAAGGACAGACTACGAGCAGTACTTC. Translation gives CASRQRTDYEQYF. This chain links TRBV5-1 with TRBJ2-7, with D maybe TRBD1 (6 bases). Deletions cut 5 bases from V and 3 bases from J, with 12 bases between. The CDR3 runs 13 residues. Per the germline V gene, CDR1 is SGHRS and CDR2 is YFSETQ.

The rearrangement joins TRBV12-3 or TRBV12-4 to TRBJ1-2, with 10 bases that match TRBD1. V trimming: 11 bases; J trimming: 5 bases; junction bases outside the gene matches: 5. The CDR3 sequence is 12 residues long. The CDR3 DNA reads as TGTGCCGGACGGGACAGGGGATATGGCTACACCTTC. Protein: CAGRDRGYGYTF.

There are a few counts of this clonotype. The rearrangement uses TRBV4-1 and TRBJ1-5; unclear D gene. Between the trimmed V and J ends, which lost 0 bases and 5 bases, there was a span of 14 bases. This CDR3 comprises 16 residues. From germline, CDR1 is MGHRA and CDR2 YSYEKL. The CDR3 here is CASSQEGSLNYQPQHF. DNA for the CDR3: TGCGCCAGCAGCCAAGAGGGAAGTCTTAATTATCAGCCCCAGCATTTT.

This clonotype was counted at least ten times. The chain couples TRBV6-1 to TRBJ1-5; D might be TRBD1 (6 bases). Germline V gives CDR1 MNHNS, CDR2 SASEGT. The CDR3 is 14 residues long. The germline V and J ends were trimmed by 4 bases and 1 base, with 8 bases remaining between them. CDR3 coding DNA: TGTGCCAGCAGTGGACAGGCCAGCAATCAGCCCCAGCATTTT. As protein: CASSGQASNQPQHF.

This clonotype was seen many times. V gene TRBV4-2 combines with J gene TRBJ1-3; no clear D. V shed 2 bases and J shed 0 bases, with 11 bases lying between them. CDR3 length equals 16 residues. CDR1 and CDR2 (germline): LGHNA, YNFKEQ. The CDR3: CASSQFPASSGNTIYF. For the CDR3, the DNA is TGTGCCAGCAGCCAATTTCCGGCTTCCTCTGGAAACACCATATATTTT.

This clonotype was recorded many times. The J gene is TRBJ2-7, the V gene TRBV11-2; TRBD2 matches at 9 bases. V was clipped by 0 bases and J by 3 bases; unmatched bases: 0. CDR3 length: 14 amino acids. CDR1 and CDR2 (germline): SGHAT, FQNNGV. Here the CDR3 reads CASSLEAGGYEQYF. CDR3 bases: TGTGCCAGCAGCTTAGAAGCGGGGGGCTACGAGCAGTACTTC.

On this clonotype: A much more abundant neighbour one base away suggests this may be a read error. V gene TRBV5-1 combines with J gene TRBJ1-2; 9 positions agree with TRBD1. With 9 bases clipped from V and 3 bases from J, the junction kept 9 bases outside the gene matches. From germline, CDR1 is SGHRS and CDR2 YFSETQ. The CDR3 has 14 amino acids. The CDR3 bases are TGCGCCATTCACCGGGACAGGGAACACTATGGCTACACCTTC. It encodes CAIHRDREHYGYTF.

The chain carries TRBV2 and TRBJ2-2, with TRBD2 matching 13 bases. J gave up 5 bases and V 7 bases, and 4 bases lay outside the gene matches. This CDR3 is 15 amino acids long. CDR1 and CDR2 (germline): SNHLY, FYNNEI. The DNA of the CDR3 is TGTGCCAGCACCGCACTAGCGGGGGGGACCGGGGAGCTGTTTTTT. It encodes CASTALAGGTGELFF.

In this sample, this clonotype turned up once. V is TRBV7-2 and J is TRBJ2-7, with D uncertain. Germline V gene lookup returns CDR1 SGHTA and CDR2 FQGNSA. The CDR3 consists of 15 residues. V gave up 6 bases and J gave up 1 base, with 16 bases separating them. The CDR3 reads CASSMWGAPSYEQYF. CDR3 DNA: TGTGCCAGCAGTATGTGGGGTGCTCCGTCCTACGAGCAGTACTTC.

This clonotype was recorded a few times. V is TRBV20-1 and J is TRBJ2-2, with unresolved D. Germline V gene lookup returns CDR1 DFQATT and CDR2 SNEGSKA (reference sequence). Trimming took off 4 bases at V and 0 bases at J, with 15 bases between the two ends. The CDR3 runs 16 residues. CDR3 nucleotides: TGCAGTGCTAAAAAAACACCACTCGCGAACACCGGGGAGCTGTTTTTT. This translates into CSAKKTPLANTGELFF.

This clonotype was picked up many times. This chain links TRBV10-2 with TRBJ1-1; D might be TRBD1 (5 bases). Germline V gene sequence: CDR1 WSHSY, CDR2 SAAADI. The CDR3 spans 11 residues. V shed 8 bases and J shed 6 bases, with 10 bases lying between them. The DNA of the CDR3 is TGCGCCAGCGGTAGGGGCTCTGAAGCTTTCTTT. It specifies CASGRGSEAFF.

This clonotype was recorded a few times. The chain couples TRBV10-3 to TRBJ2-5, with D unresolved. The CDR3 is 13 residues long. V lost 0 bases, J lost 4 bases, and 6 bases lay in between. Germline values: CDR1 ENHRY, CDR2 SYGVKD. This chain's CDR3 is CAISESAVETQYF. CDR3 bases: TGTGCCATCAGTGAGTCGGCGGTAGAGACCCAGTACTTC.

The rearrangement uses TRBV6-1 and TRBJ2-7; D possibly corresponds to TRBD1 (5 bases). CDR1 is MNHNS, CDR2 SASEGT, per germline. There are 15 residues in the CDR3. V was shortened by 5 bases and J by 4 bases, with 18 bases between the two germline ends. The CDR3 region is CASSKPQGKRYEQYF. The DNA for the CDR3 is TGTGCCAGCAGTAAACCTCAGGGAAAGAGGTACGAGCAGTACTTC.